Listed below are T cell receptor beta chains from one sample, sequenced in a study of T cells after yellow fever vaccination. A single record per CDR3 protein comes from TCRdb applying MiXCR to the 5' RACE reads. In the table there are 350,000 to 450,000 distinct CDR3 sequences, 6.2% of which are singletons. Sequencing was performed on PBMCs, taken 5 days after the yellow fever booster vaccination. Receptors originate from a man aged 25-40 years who received the YFV17D yellow fever vaccine. Each CDR3 is given with its conserved first and last residue. A D gene is named only where the DNA matches it firmly. Not all rows give a size; the values are once, few, many and, for expanded clones, a class.

TRBJ2-7 | TRBV5-6 | TRBD1 | many | CASSIGQGPYEQYF
TRBJ2-1 | TRBV9 | TRBD2 | few | CASSVAGLAGYNEQFF
TRBJ1-2 | TRBV7-2 | . | few | CASSSLLEGYTF
TRBJ1-4 | TRBV2 | . | many | CATLGDIVVSEKLFF
TRBJ2-2 | TRBV4-2 | TRBD2 | many | CASSQVSGGNTGELFF
TRBJ2-5 | TRBV20-1 | . | few | CSAGGWRDQETQYF
TRBJ2-5 | TRBV2 | TRBD1 | few | CASRGTVRETQYF
TRBJ2-1 | TRBV12-3/TRBV12-4 | . | . | CPSSSASYNEQFF
TRBJ2-5 | TRBV25-1 | . | . | CASSDRGFQETQYF
TRBJ2-7 | TRBV7-2 | TRBD1 | many | CASSFTTGGPHEQYF
TRBJ2-5 | TRBV7-2 | . | once | CASSRAQETPYF
TRBJ2-1 | TRBV12-3/TRBV12-4 | . | . | CASTRVWYNEQFF
TRBJ1-1 | TRBV6-5 | TRBD1 | . | CASSYSPRGYTEAFF
TRBJ2-1 | TRBV15 | TRBD2 | many | CATSREASGHNEQFF
TRBJ2-7 | TRBV7-2 | TRBD1 | . | CASSFRQGGYEQYF
TRBJ2-2 | TRBV20-1 | . | few | CSARQITTGELFF
TRBJ1-2 | TRBV12-3/TRBV12-4 | . | few | CASSLTGMENYGYTF
TRBJ2-3 | TRBV11-2 | . | few | CASSLQAVRDTQYF
TRBJ2-5 | TRBV5-1 | TRBD1 | many | CASSLGQGYQETQYF
TRBJ2-5 | TRBV15 | . | . | CATKARGFEETQYF
TRBJ1-2 | TRBV4-2 | . | . | CASSQGASENYGYTF
TRBJ2-7 | TRBV29-1 | . | few | CSVEDASPGNYEQYF
TRBJ2-7 | TRBV4-2 | TRBD2 | many | CASSQVLRGLAGGDYEQYF
TRBJ2-3 | TRBV5-1 | . | few | CASSLVGGGSTDTQYF
TRBJ2-5 | TRBV7-6 | TRBD2 | many | CASSLRTSGSPLEETQYF
TRBJ1-2 | TRBV7-6 | TRBD1 | many | CASSFPGGYGYTF
TRBJ2-1 | TRBV20-1 | TRBD2 | few | CSFPPGGGYNEQFF
TRBJ2-3 | TRBV20-1 | TRBD2 | few | CSRTGGTSTDTQYF
TRBJ2-2 | TRBV11-3 | . | . | CASSPGAGSGELFF